By proportion, the clone carrying this T cell receptor beta chain is medium-sized. An end of the junction does not agree with germline; a read error may underlie this. Separate cDNA molecules each had unique molecular identifiers attached to them. From the 5' RACE reads, TCRdb called clonotypes with MiXCR, one entry per CDR3 protein. Seen here are over 20,000 distinct CDR3 sequences, approximately 5% observed once, and the top ten hold around 4.1%. The CDR3 is 13 residues long. Germline values: CDR1 SSHAT, CDR2 FNYEAQ (reference sequence). The data were taken from a study of early T cells in non-severe SARS-CoV-2 infection. Background on the study: Sequenced material consisted of bulk RNA (from unsorted whole blood), and chains were unpaired.

The clonotype comes from an adult who was a healthcare worker with PCR-confirmed SARS-CoV-2 infection or an uninfected control (not recorded which). Sequences were obtained from whole blood. The V gene is TRBV7-7, the J gene TRBJ2-3; D is unresolved. The CDR3 region is CASSPSTYSTQYF. The CDR3 DNA sequence: TGTGCTAGCAGCCCTTCGACATACAGCACGCAGTATTTT.